Listed here are 15 T cell receptor beta chains from one sample, sequenced in a study of control samples from healthy donors and cancer patients (dated by TCRdb to the early 2020s). Libraries were built with the immunoSEQ multiplex PCR assay. This is the immuneACCESS table as TCRdb keeps it, with only in-frame sequences that have V and J called. A part of the clones is gone; compared with another copy, unresolved V genes explain less than half, and the rest is unexplained. The sample contains around 96,000 clones, over 90% of them found a single time. The ten largest account for approximately 7.6% of the sample. Sequencing input: blood. These receptors originate from a man between 18 and 35 years old in good health.

The gene calls are TRBV7-2 and TRBJ2-1; D call uncertain. CDR3 length: 15 residues. V shed 2 bases and J shed 0 bases, with 8 bases lying between them. Per germline, CDR1 SGHTA and CDR2 FQGNSA. CDR3 nucleotides: TGTGCCAGCAGCTTATTGGCTAGCTCCTACAATGAGCAGTTCTTC. Protein product: CASSLLASSYNEQFF. Combining the CDR3 with reference TRBV7-2 and TRBJ2-1 gives the whole variable domain GAGVSQSPSNKVTEKGKDVELRCDPISGHTALYWYRQSLGQGLEFLIYFQGNSAPDKSGLPSDRFSAERTGGSVSTLTIQRTQQEDSAVYLCASSLLASSYNEQFFGPGTRLTVL.

This clone occurred once. The DNA of the CDR3 is TGTGCCAGCAGTTTTGGCTATAGCAATCAGCCCCAGCATTTT. Protein sequence: CASSFGYSNQPQHF. The chain couples TRBV27 to TRBJ1-5; D is uncertain. V was trimmed by 3 bases and J by 0 bases, leaving 6 bases between them. Germline V gene sequence: CDR1 MNHEY, CDR2 SMNVEV (reference sequence). The CDR3 runs 14 residues.

This chain links TRBV24-1 with TRBJ1-1; no definite D call. CDR3 size: 13 residues. The V end was cut by 3 bases, the J end by 8 bases, with 12 bases between. The germline V gene encodes CDR1 KGHDR and CDR2 SFDVKD. DNA for the CDR3: TGTGCCACCAGTGATCCTTACACGGACGAAGCTTTCTTT. This codes for CATSDPYTDEAFF.

The chain employs TRBV11-1 and TRBJ1-1; weak D call: TRBD1 (6 bases). The germline CDR1 and CDR2 sequences are SGHAT and FQDESV (reference sequence). The CDR3 is 13 amino acids. The V gene lost 5 bases and the J gene lost 8 bases, with 15 bases spanning the gap. Here the CDR3 DNA reads TGTGCCAGCAGCCGCGGACAGTCATGGGAAGCTTTCTTT. Encoded protein: CASSRGQSWEAFF.

The chain employs TRBV27 and TRBJ1-2; D remains unclear. CDR1 and CDR2 (germline): MNHEY, SMNVEV (reference sequence). Trimming pared 2 bases from V and 3 bases from J, leaving 10 bases between. The CDR3 consists of 14 residues. The CDR3 loop reads CASSLGVPHYGYTF. The CDR3 nucleotides read TGTGCCAGCAGTTTAGGGGTACCTCACTATGGCTACACCTTC.

This chain joins TRBV2 and TRBJ1-2; D is uncertain. Germline V gene lookup returns CDR1 SNHLY and CDR2 FYNNEI. V was shortened by 8 bases and J by 4 bases, with 20 bases between the two germline ends. This CDR3 is built from 15 residues. As DNA, the CDR3 is TGTGCCAGCCACCGGAGCAGCGGGATCTCCTATGGCTACACCTTC. Translation gives CASHRSSGISYGYTF.

The genes are TRBV7-2 and TRBJ2-3; D is uncertain. The CDR3 totals 13 residues. Germline CDR1 and CDR2: SGHTA and FQGNSA. Trimming took off 1 base at V and 6 bases at J, with 8 bases between the two ends. Here the CDR3 reads CASSLGGSDTQYF. The CDR3 region has the DNA TGTGCCAGCAGCTTAGGGGGATCCGATACGCAGTATTTT.

The rearrangement joins TRBV2 to TRBJ2-1; D may be TRBD1 (5 bases). V lost 5 bases and J 5 bases, leaving 16 bases between the germline ends. The germline CDR1 and CDR2 sequences are SNHLY and FYNNEI. This CDR3 is built from 15 residues. The CDR3 DNA is TGTGCCAGCAGTTCGATGACAGTCAGTAACAATGAGCAGTTCTTC. Amino acids: CASSSMTVSNNEQFF.

This clone was detected only once. V usage is TRBV5-1 and J usage is TRBJ1-1; perhaps TRBD1 as D (6 bases). V lost 2 bases, J lost 1 base, and 12 bases lay in between. The germline gives CDR1 SGHRS, CDR2 YFSETQ. This CDR3 is built from 15 residues. The chain's CDR3 is CASSFGNRANTEAFF. The CDR3 coding sequence is TGCGCCAGCAGCTTTGGAAACAGGGCGAACACTGAAGCTTTCTTT. Filled out from reference TRBV5-1 and TRBJ1-1, the complete variable domain reads KAGVTQTPRYLIKTRGQQVTLSCSPISGHRSVSWYQQTPGQGLQFLFEYFSETQRNKGNFPGRFSGRQFSNSRSEMNVSTLELGDSALYLCASSFGNRANTEAFFGQGTRLTVV.

The chain joins TRBV25-1 to TRBJ1-3; perhaps TRBD1 as D (6 bases). V lost 5 bases to trimming and J lost 4 bases, with 15 bases between them. There are 15 residues in the CDR3. The germline V gene has CDR1 MGHDK and CDR2 SYGVNS. For the CDR3, the DNA is TGTGCCAGCAGTTCCAACAAGGGGGAAGGAAACACCATATATTTT. Translating gives CASSSNKGEGNTIYF.

This chain links TRBV19 with TRBJ1-1; maybe TRBD1 (6 bases). CDR3 size: 16 residues. Trimming took off 1 base at V and 4 bases at J, with 16 bases between the two ends. CDR1 LNHDA and CDR2 SQIVND come from the germline V gene (reference sequence). The CDR3 reads CASSIVGGGLTTEAFF. CDR3 coding DNA: TGTGCCAGTAGTATAGTAGGGGGTGGGCTTACCACTGAAGCTTTCTTT.

The chain joins TRBV5-6 to TRBJ2-7; no reliable D call. This CDR3 has 12 residues. Germline values: CDR1 SGHDT, CDR2 YYEEEE. V was clipped by 3 bases and J by 4 bases, with 8 bases between them. In DNA, the CDR3 is TGTGCCAGCAGCTCCACATCATACGAGCAGTACTTC. Protein: CASSSTSYEQYF.

This clone was picked up one time. The chain links TRBV5-1 to TRBJ2-2, with D unresolved. V lost 5 bases and J 3 bases, leaving 14 bases between the germline ends. Germline-derived CDR1 and CDR2 are SGHRS and YFSETQ. CDR3 length: 15 residues. CDR3 coding DNA: TGCGCCAGCAGAGCTTCGGGTTTGTACACCGGGGAGCTGTTTTTT. Its protein is CASRASGLYTGELFF. Based on the CDR3 plus reference TRBV5-1 and TRBJ2-2, the full variable domain is KAGVTQTPRYLIKTRGQQVTLSCSPISGHRSVSWYQQTPGQGLQFLFEYFSETQRNKGNFPGRFSGRQFSNSRSEMNVSTLELGDSALYLCASRASGLYTGELFFGEGSRLTVL.

This rearrangement joins TRBV5-1 to TRBJ1-2; 7 bases map to TRBD1. The CDR3 covers 15 residues. The V and J ends lost 0 bases and 4 bases, in that order; junction bases with no gene match: 6. Germline-derived CDR1 and CDR2 are SGHRS and YFSETQ. CDR3 bases: TGCGCCAGCAGCTTGGCCCGACAGGGTACCTATGGCTACACCTTC. Translation gives CASSLARQGTYGYTF.

The gene calls are TRBV2 and TRBJ1-1; D not resolved. From germline, CDR1 is SNHLY and CDR2 FYNNEI. V lost 3 bases, J lost 1 base, and 18 bases lay in between. The CDR3 consists of 17 residues. The CDR3 region has the DNA TGTGCCAGCAGTGAGGGAACATTAATGGGGAGGAACACTGAAGCTTTCTTT. This encodes CASSEGTLMGRNTEAFF. Full variable domain (missing parts from reference TRBV2 and TRBJ1-1): EPEVTQTPSHQVTQMGQEVILRCVPISNHLYFYWYRQILGQKVEFLVSFYNNEISEKSEIFDDQFSVERPDGSNFTLKIRSTKLEDSAMYFCASSEGTLMGRNTEAFFGQGTRLTVV.